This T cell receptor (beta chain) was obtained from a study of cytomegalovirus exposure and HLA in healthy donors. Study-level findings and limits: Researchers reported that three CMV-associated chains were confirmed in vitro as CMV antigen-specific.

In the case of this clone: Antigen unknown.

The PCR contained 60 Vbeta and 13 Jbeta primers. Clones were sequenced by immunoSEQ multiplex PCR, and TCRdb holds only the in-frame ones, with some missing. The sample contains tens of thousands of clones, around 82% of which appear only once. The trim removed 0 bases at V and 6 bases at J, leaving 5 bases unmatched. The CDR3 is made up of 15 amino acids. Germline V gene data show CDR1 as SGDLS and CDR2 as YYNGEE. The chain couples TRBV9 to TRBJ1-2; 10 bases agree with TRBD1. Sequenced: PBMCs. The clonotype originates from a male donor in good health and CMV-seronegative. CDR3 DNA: TGTGCCAGCAGCGTAGCTAAGACAGGGGGCGATGGCTACACCTTC. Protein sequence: CASSVAKTGGDGYTF.